This T cell receptor beta chain was documented in a study of identical twins. Germline V gene data show CDR1 as WSHSY and CDR2 as SAAADI. Trimming cost V 4 bases and J 2 bases; bases outside gene matches: 7. The CDR3 loop spans 17 amino acids. This clonotype was seen only a few times. Its specificity is unknown. Whole-study findings and limits: The study reached conclusions through statistical analysis that was cross-sectional, not following the same donors. There were fewer insertions in abundant cord blood beta clonotypes, but memory repertoires showed no such pattern.

A universal primer site arose from template switching, and cDNA bore unique molecular identifiers. Each CDR3 protein gets one entry after TCRdb re-called the 5' RACE reads with MiXCR. The repertoire consists of 300,000 to 350,000 distinct CDR3 sequences, with approximately 13% occurring once and the leading ten covering around 7.2%. These same records also appear under a second study, on yellow fever vaccine responses in identical twins. According to that study: Reportedly, the T cell response mounted by twins to vaccine seemed partly convergent, partly personalized.

The specimen sequenced was CD8+ T cells sorted from blood. The TCR originated in a woman aged 18-35 years in good health. The chain couples TRBV10-2 to TRBJ2-2; TRBD2 matches 10 bases. The CDR3 DNA follows: TGCGCCAGCAGTGCCCTAGCGGGGGCCCTAAACACCGGGGAGCTGTTTTTT. It specifies CASSALAGALNTGELFF.